This T cell receptor (beta chain) derives from a study of regulatory dendritic cells for organ transplantation (dated by TCRdb to 2017 to 2019). About the study as a whole: TCRbeta repertoires were sequenced from sorted naive and memory CD4+ and CD8+ T cells before and after allostimulation with regulatory or mature dendritic cells. Results the study describes overall, beyond this receptor: The repertoires of naive CD4+ and CD8+ T cells were highly diverse, while memory cell repertoires were less diverse, with memory CD8+ cells being the most oligoclonal. Allostimulation expanded memory CD8+ clones in both subjects, but regulatory dendritic cells appeared to induce more limited expansion than mature dendritic cells. Of the resting subsets, memory CD8+ T cells had the largest number of alloreactive TCR clonotypes. Sequencing was done in only two subjects, and the authors reported considerable heterogeneity between individuals in the alloreactive memory CD8+ T cell pool.

Notes on this clone: Its binding antigen is unknown. No base quality information exists; no much larger clone differs at one position.

A multiplexed two-step PCR with Vbeta-specific forward primers and Jbeta-specific reverse primers was used to amplify the TCRbeta CDR3 regions. The TCRbeta libraries were sequenced on an Illumina instrument via the immunoSEQ service. The source study handled its data this way. V, D and J genes were assigned using IMGT annotation, and counts were corrected for multiplex PCR bias using synthetic CDR3 analogues. In the immunoSEQ Analyzer, repertoire clonality was calculated as one minus the normalized Shannon entropy. Whether a clone counted as expanded was decided by Fisher's exact test with Benjamini-Hochberg false discovery rate control and a two-tailed cutoff of P<0.01. TCRdb carries this immuneACCESS record with in-frame sequences only. Its versions omit some clonotypes, under half of them owing to an unresolved V gene in the studies checked, with the rest unexplained. V, J and clone size are those of that table, while D and trimming were read from the DNA. For this sample there are nearly 30,000 clones; over 75% appear just once. The ten top clones hold 2.2% of the sample.

FACS was used to sort naive T cells as CD45RA+ cells and memory T cells as CD45RO+ CD4+ or CD8+ cells. Two healthy control subjects provided the T cells used for TCR sequencing. Sorted T cell subsets that were not stimulated were used as baseline controls for the mixed lymphocyte reactions. Genomic DNA was extracted with the Qiagen DNeasy Blood & Tissue Kit. V was cut back by 8 bases and J by 1 base, leaving a gap of 14 bases between them. CDR1 and CDR2 are drawn from the germline V gene (reference sequence): MNHEY, SMNVEV. The CDR3, cysteine through phenylalanine, is 15 amino acids long. The DNA shown is the 45-base CDR3, in frame from base 1.

The chain joins TRBV27 to TRBJ2-2, with no reliable assignment of the D segment. Sequencing used memory CD4+ T cells from blood. In the paper's terms, the cell subset or site label means: CD45RO+ memory T cells. The clonotype was recovered from a human donor in good health. The CDR3 protein sequence reads: CASFKGWGNTGELFF. The sequenced DNA is TGTGCCAGCTTCAAAGGGTGGGGGAACACCGGGGAGCTGTTTTTT.